This is a list of T cell receptor beta chains from one sample in a study of blood T cell repertoires in COVID-19. Sequencing was performed with immunoSEQ multiplex PCR; in TCRdb, only in-frame clones are kept and a portion is missing. In the table there are a few hundred thousand clones, approximately 80% of which are singletons. The specimen was peripheral blood. Every receptor here comes from a human donor with acute or convalescent COVID-19. The donor label of this sample is uncertain. CDR3s include the opening cysteine and the closing phenylalanine or tryptophan. D genes are given only for firm matches. The size of a clone is reported for some rows only, either as once, few or many, or as a class for expanded clones.

J gene,V gene,D gene,clone size,CDR3 DNA,CDR3 protein
TRBJ2-7,TRBV28,TRBD1,-,TGTGCCAGCAGTAGAGGGGGCACCACCTCCTACGAGCAGTACTTC,CASSRGGTTSYEQYF
TRBJ1-3,TRBV3-1/TRBV3-2,-,-,TGTGCCAGCAGCCTCAGATCCCGTGGAAACACCATATATTTT,CASSLRSRGNTIYF
TRBJ1-6,TRBV6-8,-,-,TGTGCCAGCAGTTACCCCCTCAACCTCAGGGGAGTAGTCTATAATTCACCCCTCCACTTT,CASSYPLNLRGVVYNSPLHF
TRBJ2-1,TRBV2,-,-,TGTGCCAGCAGTGTTCTCCGGTACAATGAGCAGTTCTTC,CASSVLRYNEQFF
TRBJ1-4,TRBV7-9,TRBD1,-,TGTGCCAGCAGTTCCATAGGACAGGGCGGCACTAATGAAAAACTGTTTTTT,CASSSIGQGGTNEKLFF
TRBJ1-5,TRBV5-1,-,-,TGCGCCAGTCCCCCCACAGATCAGCCCCAGCATTTT,CASPPTDQPQHF
TRBJ1-2,TRBV6-5,-,few,TGTGCCAGCAGTTACAGTCAGGGCAACTATGGCTACACCTTC,CASSYSQGNYGYTF
TRBJ1-3,TRBV3-1/TRBV3-2,-,-,TGTGCCAGCAGCCATCCCCATTCTGGAAACACCATATATTTT,CASSHPHSGNTIYF
TRBJ1-3,TRBV9,TRBD1,-,TGTGCCAGCAGCACCCGACAGGGTGGTGGAAACACCATATATTTT,CASSTRQGGGNTIYF
TRBJ2-7,TRBV5-1,-,-,TGCGCCAGCAGCTTAGGTGAAGTGGGGGCCTCCTACGAGCAGTACTTC,CASSLGEVGASYEQYF
TRBJ1-6,TRBV18,-,once,TGTGCCAGCTCACCAACAGTACTCAATTCACCCCTCCACTTT,CASSPTVLNSPLHF
TRBJ1-3,TRBV14,-,-,TGTGCCAGCAGCCAACAGTGGGGGGTCGCTGGAAACACCATATATTTT,CASSQQWGVAGNTIYF
TRBJ2-1,TRBV5-1,TRBD2,-,TGCGCCAGCAGCCGTGAGACTAGCGGCTACAATGAGCAGTTCTTC,CASSRETSGYNEQFF
TRBJ2-5,TRBV5-3,-,-,TGTGCCAGAAGCAGTACACCACTATCGGAAGAGACCCAGTACTTC,CARSSTPLSEETQYF
TRBJ2-3,TRBV27,TRBD1,-,TGTGCCAGCAGACAGGGGAACCCCCCCGATACGCAGTATTTT,CASRQGNPPDTQYF
TRBJ2-7,TRBV30,TRBD2,-,TGTGCCTGGACTTCGGCGGGAGGCCCCTACGAGCAGTACTTC,CAWTSAGGPYEQYF
TRBJ1-5,TRBV4-1,TRBD1,-,TGCGCCAGCAGCCAAGGTGAGGGACAGGGAATAAATCAGCCCCAGCATTTT,CASSQGEGQGINQPQHF
TRBJ2-2,TRBV7-8,-,once,TGTGCCAGCAGCTTAGATCCGTACGGGGAGCTGTTTTTT,CASSLDPYGELFF
TRBJ1-3,TRBV3-1/TRBV3-2,-,-,TGTGCCAGCAGCCAACACAGCTCTGGAAACACCATATATTTT,CASSQHSSGNTIYF
TRBJ1-5,TRBV16,-,-,TGTGCCAGCAGCCATATATCTGCGGGCAATCAGCCCCAGCATTTT,CASSHISAGNQPQHF
TRBJ2-1,TRBV27,-,-,TGTGCCAGCAGCCCGGGGGTAGGGGGCTCGAATGAGCAGTTCTTC,CASSPGVGGSNEQFF
TRBJ1-6,TRBV19,-,-,TGTGCCAGTAGTAACGCCGTTAGGGGTTCACCCCTCCACTTT,CASSNAVRGSPLHF
TRBJ2-5,TRBV30,TRBD1,-,TGTGCCTGGGGAACAGGGGGACGCCGGGAGACCCAGTACTTC,CAWGTGGRRETQYF
TRBJ1-2,TRBV5-1,-,few,TGCGCCAGCAGCTCTGGATCTACAAGGACAGCCTACTACACCTTC,CASSSGSTRTAYYTF
TRBJ2-2,TRBV11-2,TRBD2,-,TGTGCCAGCAGCTTCCGACTAGCGGGGGAGTTAACGAACACCGGGGAGCTGTTTTTT,CASSFRLAGELTNTGELFF
TRBJ2-3,TRBV11-3,-,-,TGTGCCAGCAGTTGGGGCGGCACAGATACGCAGTATTTT,CASSWGGTDTQYF
TRBJ1-2,TRBV3-1/TRBV3-2,-,-,TGTGCCAGCAGCTCAACTCTGTACGGAGCTAACTATGGCTACACCTTC,CASSSTLYGANYGYTF
TRBJ2-5,TRBV15,-,-,TGTGCCACCAGCCACCGGGATCGAGAGACCCAGTACTTC,CATSHRDRETQYF
TRBJ1-4,TRBV7-7,TRBD1,-,TGTGCCAGCAGCTTAGGGACAGGCCGTAATGAAAAACTGTTTTTT,CASSLGTGRNEKLFF
TRBJ2-2,TRBV5-1,TRBD2,-,TGCGCCAGTCGGACTAGCGGGGTAGCGAACACCGGGGAGCTGTTTTTT,CASRTSGVANTGELFF
TRBJ1-3,TRBV18,TRBD1,-,TGTGCCAGCTCCGCGGGACAGGCCAAAGGTGGAAACACCATATATTTT,CASSAGQAKGGNTIYF
TRBJ2-7,TRBV7-2,TRBD1,-,TGTGCCAGCAGCCCTAGGGGCCTAGGACAGGGTATCTACGAGCAGTACTTC,CASSPRGLGQGIYEQYF
TRBJ1-4,TRBV5-5,-,-,TGTGCCAGCAGCTTGGCGGAGGGTGGACTGTTTTTT,CASSLAEGGLFF
TRBJ2-3,TRBV9,-,-,TGTGCCAGCAGCGTTGGGGCTCGGAGCACAGATACGCAGTATTTT,CASSVGARSTDTQYF
TRBJ1-2,TRBV30,TRBD1,-,TGTGCCTTGACAGGGACAGGACCACGCTATGGCTACACCTTC,CALTGTGPRYGYTF
TRBJ1-1,TRBV7-9,-,-,TGTGCCAGCAGCTTAGCGCGGGCCAGCGGATGGACTGAAGCTTTCTTT,CASSLARASGWTEAFF
TRBJ2-1,TRBV7-9,TRBD2,-,TGTGCCAGCAGCTTAAGGAGTAGCGGGGGGGACGACAATGAGCAGTTCTTC,CASSLRSSGGDDNEQFF
TRBJ2-7,TRBV5-1,TRBD2,-,TGCGCCAGCGCCCTGACTAGCGGGAGGGCTGTCGTATCCTACGAGCAGTACTTC,CASALTSGRAVVSYEQYF
TRBJ2-7,TRBV6-5,TRBD1,-,TGTGCCAGCAGGGGCTCCGGACAGGGAATCCCTTTCTACTTC,CASRGSGQGIPFYF
TRBJ1-4,TRBV25-1,-,-,TGTGCCAGCAGTGCGTCGACAGGTTTGAATGAAAAACTGTTTTTT,CASSASTGLNEKLFF
TRBJ1-5,TRBV6-2/TRBV6-3,-,many,TGTGCCAGCAGTTACGCGGGGGTTAATCAGCCCCAGCATTTT,CASSYAGVNQPQHF
TRBJ2-5,TRBV28,-,-,TGTGCCAGCTGGTCTCACGGAGAGACCCAGTACTTC,CASWSHGETQYF
TRBJ1-2,TRBV3-1/TRBV3-2,TRBD1,-,TGTGCCAGCAGCCCCGGACAGGGGGGTTTCTATGGCTACACCTTC,CASSPGQGGFYGYTF
TRBJ1-1,TRBV2,-,-,TGTGCCAGCAGTAAAATCACAGAGAACACTGAAGCTTTCTTT,CASSKITENTEAFF
TRBJ1-2,TRBV5-6,TRBD1,few,TGTGCCAGCAGCGCTGGGACAGACCGTTTCTATGGCTACACCTTC,CASSAGTDRFYGYTF
TRBJ2-3,TRBV2,TRBD2,-,TGTGCCAGCAGTGTAGGGGCTAGCGGGCGATCTAGCACAGATACGCAGTATTTT,CASSVGASGRSSTDTQYF
TRBJ2-3,TRBV7-2,-,once,TGTGCCAGCAGCTCGACCCTAGTCGAAGCGCAGTATTTT,CASSSTLVEAQYF
TRBJ2-7,TRBV21-1,-,once,TGTGCCAGCCACTCGATTGGGCCGACATATTCCTACGAGCAGTACTTC,CASHSIGPTYSYEQYF
TRBJ2-5,TRBV11-2,-,-,TGTGCCAGCAGCTTTTTTTCCGGGGTACAAGAGACCCAGTACTTC,CASSFFSGVQETQYF
TRBJ1-5,TRBV5-5,-,-,TGTGCCAGCAGCTTGGGGGGCAGCCTCAATCAGCCCCAGCATTTT,CASSLGGSLNQPQHF
TRBJ1-1,TRBV5-1,-,-,TGCGCCAGCAGCTTGTCCGCAGGGTTTACTGAAGCTTTCTTT,CASSLSAGFTEAFF
TRBJ1-2,TRBV5-8,-,-,TGTGCCAGCAGCTTGCTTCAAGGGGTGAGGTATGGCTACACCTTC,CASSLLQGVRYGYTF
TRBJ1-4,TRBV7-9,TRBD1,-,TGTGCCAGCAGCTTAGGTACAGGGGCAACTAATGAAAAACTGTTTTTT,CASSLGTGATNEKLFF
TRBJ2-7,TRBV11-2,-,few,TGTGCCAGCAGCTTAAGTAGTGGTGCCTACGAGCAGTACTTC,CASSLSSGAYEQYF
TRBJ2-2,TRBV2,-,-,TGTGCCAGCAGTGAATTAGGGGGTTCCGGGGAGCTGTTTTTT,CASSELGGSGELFF
TRBJ2-7,TRBV27,-,-,TGTGCCAGCAGGGGGGGAAGTTCACCCCACGAGCAGTACTTC,CASRGGSSPHEQYF
TRBJ2-1,TRBV18,-,-,TGTGCCAGCTCACCGCTTGGGCAAATGAAGGAGCAGTTCTTC,CASSPLGQMKEQFF